Below are 9 T cell receptor beta chains sequenced from a single sample in a study of T cell responses to AZD1222 COVID-19 vaccine. Sequencing used immunoSEQ multiplex PCR; TCRdb keeps in-frame clones, though not all of them. The repertoire holds over 150,000 clones, with roughly 87% as singletons. The sample was peripheral blood, taken 28 days after the second AZD1222 dose. The source of these receptors is an adult who received the AZD1222 COVID-19 vaccine.

This chain joins TRBV29-1 and TRBJ1-2; 7 nucleotides match TRBD1. J lost 4 bases, V lost 5 bases, and 10 bases had no gene match. Per germline, CDR1 SQVTM and CDR2 ANQGSEA. The CDR3 is made up of 14 amino acids. DNA of the CDR3: TGCAGCGTTATGGGACAGCCTTCTTTCTATGGCTACACCTTC. It yields the protein CSVMGQPSFYGYTF.

The J gene is TRBJ2-2, the V gene TRBV11-2; D gene uncertain. This CDR3 region has 11 residues. Per germline, CDR1 SGHAT and CDR2 FQNNGV. The ends were cut back, 3 bases at V and 9 bases at J, with 5 bases in the middle. The CDR3 region has the DNA TGTGCCAGCAGCTTCGGCCGGGAGCTGTTTTTT. Its protein is CASSFGRELFF.

The V call is TRBV18, the J call TRBJ2-1; 7 bases align to TRBD1. The CDR3 is 15 amino acids. Germline trimming cut 2 bases from V and 6 bases from J; bases unmatched to any gene: 7. Germline CDR1 and CDR2: KGHSH and LQKENI. The CDR3 is CASSPSRQGGNEQFF. The CDR3 nucleotides read TGTGCCAGCTCACCATCGCGACAGGGTGGCAATGAGCAGTTCTTC.

The V call is TRBV18, the J call TRBJ1-3, with TRBD1 identical over 9 bases. The junction had 8 bases not matched to a gene; V was cut back by 6 bases and J by 5 bases. The germline CDR1 and CDR2 sequences are KGHSH and LQKENI. This CDR3 is built from 15 residues. The CDR3 bases are TGTGCCAGCTCCCGCGGGACAGGGAGAAGAAACACCATATATTTT. This codes for CASSRGTGRRNTIYF.

V gene TRBV6-5 combines with J gene TRBJ2-3, with 8 bases aligning to TRBD2. The germline gives CDR1 MNHEY, CDR2 SVGAGI. With V trimmed by 8 bases and J by 5 bases, 6 bases remained unmatched. CDR3 length: 13 residues. CDR3 in amino acids: CASLAGMKDTQYF. The CDR3 nucleotides read TGTGCCAGCTTAGCGGGGATGAAAGATACGCAGTATTTT.

The chain recombines TRBV27 with TRBJ1-5; 10 bases fit TRBD1. From germline, CDR1 is MNHEY and CDR2 SMNVEV (reference sequence). The CDR3 is 17 amino acids. Trimming at V came to 0 bases and at J to 6 bases, leaving 8 bases not matched to a gene. The CDR3 here is CASSLSRTGGACQPQHF. The CDR3 DNA follows: TGTGCCAGCAGTTTATCGAGGACAGGGGGGGCTTGTCAGCCCCAGCATTTT.

This clone is a singleton in its sample. This chain uses TRBV4-2 with TRBJ2-2; the D gene is possibly TRBD2 (6 bases). This CDR3 comprises 18 residues. Trimming removed 0 bases at V and 5 bases at J, with 19 bases between. Germline lookup yields CDR1 LGHNA and CDR2 YNFKEQ. CDR3 DNA sequence: TGTGCCAGCAGCCAAGATTTGGGCGGGGCATCGGGGACCGGGGAGCTGTTTTTT. Translation: CASSQDLGGASGTGELFF.

The CDR3 sequence is CASSDPHRSNTGELFF. In DNA form, the CDR3 reads TGTGCCAGTAGTGACCCGCACCGTTCGAACACCGGGGAGCTGTTTTTT. The rearrangement links TRBV19 to TRBJ2-2; no clear D. The CDR3 is 16 amino acids. Trimming took 5 bases from V and 0 from J, leaving 13 bases between them. Per the germline V gene, CDR1 is LNHDA and CDR2 is SQIVND (reference sequence).

The chain recombines TRBV7-6 with TRBJ2-1; 11 bases fit TRBD2. CDR1 is SGHVS and CDR2 is FNYEAQ in the germline V gene. V trimming: 2 bases; J trimming: 4 bases; junction bases outside the gene matches: 4. The CDR3 totals 16 residues. CDR3 DNA: TGTGCCAGCAGCTTAACCCTAGCGGGGGGTTACAATGAGCAGTTCTTC. Amino acids: CASSLTLAGGYNEQFF.